This TCR beta chain is drawn from a study of blood T cell repertoires in COVID-19. Study background: Samples representing acute and convalescent COVID-19 were sourced from the United States, Italy and Spain.

CDR1 and CDR2 (germline): SGHKS, YYEKEE (reference sequence). The CDR3 totals 14 residues. With 4 bases clipped from V and 7 bases from J, the junction kept 8 bases outside the gene matches. Clones were sequenced by immunoSEQ multiplex PCR, and TCRdb holds only the in-frame ones, with some missing. Of around 160,000 clones in the sample, around four fifths were seen once. Sequences were obtained from peripheral blood. The source of this sequence is a woman of 80 years or more with acute or convalescent COVID-19. The chain employs TRBV5-5 and TRBJ2-5; 9 bases are a match to TRBD1. CDR3 loop: CASSPGTGTGTQYF. Written as DNA, the CDR3 is TGTGCCAGCAGCCCAGGGACAGGGACGGGGACCCAGTACTTC. The full variable domain, completed using reference TRBV5-5 and TRBJ2-5, is DAGVTQSPTHLIKTRGQQVTLRCSPISGHKSVSWYQQVLGQGPQFIFQYYEKEERGRGNFPDRFSARQFPNYSSELNVNALLLGDSALYLCASSPGTGTGTQYFGPGTRLLVL.